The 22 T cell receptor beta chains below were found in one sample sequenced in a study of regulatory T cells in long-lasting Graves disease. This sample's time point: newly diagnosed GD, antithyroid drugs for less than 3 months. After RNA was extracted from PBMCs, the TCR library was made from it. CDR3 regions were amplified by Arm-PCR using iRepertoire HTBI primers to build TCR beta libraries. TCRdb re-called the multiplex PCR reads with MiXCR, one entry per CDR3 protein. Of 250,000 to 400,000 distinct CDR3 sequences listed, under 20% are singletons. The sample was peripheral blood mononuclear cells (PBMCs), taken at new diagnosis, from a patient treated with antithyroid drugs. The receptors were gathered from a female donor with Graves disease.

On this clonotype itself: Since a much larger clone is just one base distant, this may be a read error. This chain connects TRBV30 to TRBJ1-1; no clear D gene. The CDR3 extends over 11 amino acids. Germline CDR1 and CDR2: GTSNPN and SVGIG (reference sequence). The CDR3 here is CAWNVLGGALF. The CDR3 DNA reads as TGTGCCTGGAACGTCTTGGGAGGAGCTCTCTTT.

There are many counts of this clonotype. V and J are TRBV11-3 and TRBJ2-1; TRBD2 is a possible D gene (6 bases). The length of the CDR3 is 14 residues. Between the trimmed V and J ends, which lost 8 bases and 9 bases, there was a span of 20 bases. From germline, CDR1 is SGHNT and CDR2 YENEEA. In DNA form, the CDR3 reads TGTGCCAGCGATATCTATCCGGGAGACGGTGAGCAGTTCTTC. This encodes CASDIYPGDGEQFF.

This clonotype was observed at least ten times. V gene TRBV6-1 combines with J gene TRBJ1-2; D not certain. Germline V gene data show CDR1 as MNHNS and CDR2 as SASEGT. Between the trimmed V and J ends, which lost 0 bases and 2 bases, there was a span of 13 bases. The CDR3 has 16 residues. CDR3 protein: CASSEASYGLNYGYTF. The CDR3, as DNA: TGTGCCAGCAGTGAAGCAAGTTACGGGCTAAACTATGGCTACACCTTC.

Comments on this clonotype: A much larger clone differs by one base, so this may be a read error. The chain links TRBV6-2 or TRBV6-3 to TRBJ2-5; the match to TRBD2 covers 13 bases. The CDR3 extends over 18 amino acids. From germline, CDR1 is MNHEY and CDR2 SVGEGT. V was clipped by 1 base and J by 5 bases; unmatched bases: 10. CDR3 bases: TGTGCCAGCAGTTACTTTCAAGGACTAGCGGGAGCCTACGAGACCCAGTACTTC. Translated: CASSYFQGLAGAYETQYF.

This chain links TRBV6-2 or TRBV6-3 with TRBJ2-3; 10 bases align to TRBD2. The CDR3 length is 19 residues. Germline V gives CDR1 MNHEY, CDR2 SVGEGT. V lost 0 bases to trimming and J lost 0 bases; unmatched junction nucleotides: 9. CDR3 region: CASSYSLRAGGVSTDTQYF. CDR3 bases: TGTGCCAGCAGTTACTCCCTCAGAGCGGGAGGGGTAAGCACAGATACGCAGTATTTT.

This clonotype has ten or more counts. The CDR3 here is CASSMPGGNLYNEQFF. The DNA of the CDR3 is TGTGCCAGTAGTATGCCAGGGGGGAACCTCTACAATGAGCAGTTCTTC. The rearrangement uses TRBV19 and TRBJ2-1; D might be TRBD1 (7 bases). V was shortened by 3 bases and J by 3 bases, with 15 bases between the two germline ends. CDR3 length: 16 amino acids. Germline V gene lookup returns CDR1 LNHDA and CDR2 SQIVND (reference sequence). Full variable domain (rest looked up from reference TRBV19 and TRBJ2-1): DGGITQSPKYLFRKEGQNVTLSCEQNLNHDAMYWYRQDPGQGLRLIYYSQIVNDFQKGDIAEGYSVSREKKESFPLTVTSAQKNPTAFYLCASSMPGGNLYNEQFFGPGTRLTVL.

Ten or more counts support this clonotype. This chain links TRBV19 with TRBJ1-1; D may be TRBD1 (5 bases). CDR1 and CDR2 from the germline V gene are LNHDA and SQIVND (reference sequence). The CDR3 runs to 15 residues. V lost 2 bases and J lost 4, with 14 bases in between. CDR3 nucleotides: TGTGCCAGTAGTATAACTGGTGCAGGGACCACTGAAGCTTTCTTT. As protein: CASSITGAGTTEAFF.

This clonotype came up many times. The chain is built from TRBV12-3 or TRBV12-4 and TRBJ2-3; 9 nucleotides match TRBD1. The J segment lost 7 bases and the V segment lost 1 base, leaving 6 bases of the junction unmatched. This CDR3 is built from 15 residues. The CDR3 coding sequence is TGTGCCAGCAGTTTAGGGACAGGGGCCTTTAATACGCAGTATTTT. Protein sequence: CASSLGTGAFNTQYF.

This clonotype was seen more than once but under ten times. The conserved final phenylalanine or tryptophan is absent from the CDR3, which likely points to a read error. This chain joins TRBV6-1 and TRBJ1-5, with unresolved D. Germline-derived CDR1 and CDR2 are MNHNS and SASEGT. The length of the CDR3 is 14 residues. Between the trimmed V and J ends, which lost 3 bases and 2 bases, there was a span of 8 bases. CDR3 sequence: CASSEAGGNQPQHI. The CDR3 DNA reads TGTGCCAGCAGTGAGGCAGGAGGCAATCAGCCCCAGCATATT.

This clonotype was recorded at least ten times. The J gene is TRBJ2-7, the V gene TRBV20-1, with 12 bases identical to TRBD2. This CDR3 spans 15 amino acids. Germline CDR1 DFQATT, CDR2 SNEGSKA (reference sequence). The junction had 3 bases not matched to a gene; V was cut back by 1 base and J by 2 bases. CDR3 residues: CSARAASGRAYEQYF. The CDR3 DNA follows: TGCAGTGCTAGAGCCGCTAGCGGGAGGGCCTACGAGCAGTACTTC.

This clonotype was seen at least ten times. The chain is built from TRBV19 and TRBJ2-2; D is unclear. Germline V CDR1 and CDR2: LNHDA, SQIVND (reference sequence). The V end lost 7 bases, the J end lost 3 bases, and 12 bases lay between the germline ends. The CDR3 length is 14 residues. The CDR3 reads CASIPGRDTGELFF. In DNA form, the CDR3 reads TGTGCCAGTATCCCAGGACGGGACACCGGGGAGCTGTTTTTT.

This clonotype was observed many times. DNA of the CDR3: TGTGCCAGTGCGACTAGCGGGAGCACAGATACGCAGTATTTT. It yields the protein CASATSGSTDTQYF. This chain joins TRBV19 and TRBJ2-3; 10 bases are shared with TRBD2. The CDR3 runs to 14 residues. V was pared by 8 bases and J by 0 bases, with 2 bases of the junction left unmatched. In germline, CDR1 is LNHDA, CDR2 SQIVND (reference sequence).

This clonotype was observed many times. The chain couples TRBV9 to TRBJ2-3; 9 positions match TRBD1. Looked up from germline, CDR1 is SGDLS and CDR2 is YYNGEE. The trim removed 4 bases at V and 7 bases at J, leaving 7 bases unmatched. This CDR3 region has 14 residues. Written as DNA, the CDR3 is TGTGCCAGCAGCCCACGGGACAGGGAACATACGCAGTATTTT. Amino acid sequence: CASSPRDREHTQYF.

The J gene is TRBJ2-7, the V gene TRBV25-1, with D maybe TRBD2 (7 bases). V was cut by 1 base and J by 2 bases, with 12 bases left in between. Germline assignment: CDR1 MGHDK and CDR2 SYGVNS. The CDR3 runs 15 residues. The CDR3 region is CASSEWGGGTYEQYF. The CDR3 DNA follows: TGTGCCAGCAGTGAATGGGGAGGGGGTACCTACGAGCAGTACTTC.

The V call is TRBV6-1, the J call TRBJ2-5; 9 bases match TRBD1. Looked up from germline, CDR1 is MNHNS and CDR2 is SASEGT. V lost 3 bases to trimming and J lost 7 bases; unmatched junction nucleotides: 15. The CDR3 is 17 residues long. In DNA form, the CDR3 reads TGTGCCAGCAGTGACTTAACGGGGACAGGGAGGCGGGGGACCCAGTACTTC. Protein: CASSDLTGTGRRGTQYF.

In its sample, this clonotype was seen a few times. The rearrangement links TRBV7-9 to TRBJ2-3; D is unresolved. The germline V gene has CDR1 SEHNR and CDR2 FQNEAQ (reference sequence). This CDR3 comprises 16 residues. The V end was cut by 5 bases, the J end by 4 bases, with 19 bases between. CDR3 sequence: CASSQAGQIAADTQYF. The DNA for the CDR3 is TGTGCCAGCAGCCAAGCTGGCCAGATCGCAGCAGATACGCAGTATTTT. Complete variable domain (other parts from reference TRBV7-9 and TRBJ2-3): DTGVSQNPRHKITKRGQNVTFRCDPISEHNRLYWYRQTLGQGPEFLTYFQNEAQLEKSRLLSDRFSAERPKGSFSTLEIQRTEQGDSAMYLCASSQAGQIAADTQYFGPGTRLTVL.

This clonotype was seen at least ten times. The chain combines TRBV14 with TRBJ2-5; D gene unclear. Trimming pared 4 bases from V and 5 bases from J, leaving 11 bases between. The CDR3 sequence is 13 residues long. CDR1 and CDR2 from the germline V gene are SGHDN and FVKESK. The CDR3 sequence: CASSPGSWETQYF. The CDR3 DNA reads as TGTGCCAGCAGCCCCGGCTCTTGGGAGACCCAGTACTTC.

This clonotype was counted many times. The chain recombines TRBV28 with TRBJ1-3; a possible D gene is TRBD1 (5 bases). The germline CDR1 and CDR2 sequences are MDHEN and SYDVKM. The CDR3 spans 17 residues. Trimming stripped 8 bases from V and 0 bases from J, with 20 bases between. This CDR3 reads CASHPPGPLSSGNTIYF. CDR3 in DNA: TGTGCCAGCCACCCCCCGGGACCCCTGAGCTCTGGAAACACCATATATTTT.

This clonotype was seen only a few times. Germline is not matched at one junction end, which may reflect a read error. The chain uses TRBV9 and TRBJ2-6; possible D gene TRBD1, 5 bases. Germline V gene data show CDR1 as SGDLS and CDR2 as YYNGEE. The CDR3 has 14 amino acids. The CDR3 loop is CASSPASGANVPTF. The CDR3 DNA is TGTGCCAGCAGCCCCGCCTCTGGGGCCAACGTCCCGACTTTC.

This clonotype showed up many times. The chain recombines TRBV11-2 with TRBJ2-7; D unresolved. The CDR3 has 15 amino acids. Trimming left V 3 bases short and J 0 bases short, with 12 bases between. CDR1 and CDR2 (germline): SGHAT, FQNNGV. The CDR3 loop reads CASSFSDSTSYEQYF. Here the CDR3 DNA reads TGTGCCAGCAGCTTTTCGGATTCAACCTCCTACGAGCAGTACTTC.

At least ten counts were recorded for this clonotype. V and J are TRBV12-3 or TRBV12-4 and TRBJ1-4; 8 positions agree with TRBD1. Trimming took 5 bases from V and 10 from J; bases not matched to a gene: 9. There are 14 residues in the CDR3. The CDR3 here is CASSLGQGRGKLFF. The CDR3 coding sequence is TGTGCCAGCAGTCTCGGACAGGGAAGAGGAAAACTGTTTTTT.

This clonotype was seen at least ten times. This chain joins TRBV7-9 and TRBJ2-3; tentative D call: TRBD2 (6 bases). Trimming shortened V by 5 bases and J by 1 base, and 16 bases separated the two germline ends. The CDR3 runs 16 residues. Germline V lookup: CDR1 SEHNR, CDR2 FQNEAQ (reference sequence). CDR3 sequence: CASSLPARRGTDTQYF. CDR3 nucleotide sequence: TGTGCCAGCAGCCTCCCGGCCCGGAGGGGCACAGATACGCAGTATTTT.